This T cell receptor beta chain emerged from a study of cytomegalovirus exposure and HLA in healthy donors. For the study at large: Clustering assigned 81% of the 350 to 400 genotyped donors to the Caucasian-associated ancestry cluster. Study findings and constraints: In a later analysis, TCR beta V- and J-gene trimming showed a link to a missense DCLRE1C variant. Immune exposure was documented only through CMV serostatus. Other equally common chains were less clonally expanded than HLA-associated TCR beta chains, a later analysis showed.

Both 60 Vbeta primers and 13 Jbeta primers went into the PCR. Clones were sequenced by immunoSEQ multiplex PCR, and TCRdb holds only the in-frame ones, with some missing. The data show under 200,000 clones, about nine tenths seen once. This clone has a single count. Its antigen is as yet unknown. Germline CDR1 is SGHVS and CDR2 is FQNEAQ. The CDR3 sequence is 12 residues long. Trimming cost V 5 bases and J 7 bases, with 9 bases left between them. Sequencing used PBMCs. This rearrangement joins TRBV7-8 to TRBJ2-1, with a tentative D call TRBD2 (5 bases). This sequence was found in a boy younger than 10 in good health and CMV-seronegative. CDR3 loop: CASSALGNEQFF. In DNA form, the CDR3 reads TGTGCCAGCAGCGCACTAGGGAATGAGCAGTTCTTC.